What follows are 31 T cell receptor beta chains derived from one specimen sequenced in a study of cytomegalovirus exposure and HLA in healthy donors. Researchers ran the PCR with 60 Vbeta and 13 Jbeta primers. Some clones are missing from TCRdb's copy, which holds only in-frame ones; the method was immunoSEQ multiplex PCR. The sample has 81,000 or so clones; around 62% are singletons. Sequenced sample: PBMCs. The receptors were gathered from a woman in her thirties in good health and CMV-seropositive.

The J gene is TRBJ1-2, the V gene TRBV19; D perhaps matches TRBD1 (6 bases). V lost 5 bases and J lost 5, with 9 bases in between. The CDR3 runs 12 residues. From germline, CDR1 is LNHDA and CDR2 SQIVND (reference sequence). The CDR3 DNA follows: TGTGCCAGTAGTCCAGGGACATATGGCTACACCTTC. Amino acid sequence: CASSPGTYGYTF. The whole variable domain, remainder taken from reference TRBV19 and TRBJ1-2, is DGGITQSPKYLFRKEGQNVTLSCEQNLNHDAMYWYRQDPGQGLRLIYYSQIVNDFQKGDIAEGYSVSREKKESFPLTVTSAQKNPTAFYLCASSPGTYGYTFGSGTRLTVV.

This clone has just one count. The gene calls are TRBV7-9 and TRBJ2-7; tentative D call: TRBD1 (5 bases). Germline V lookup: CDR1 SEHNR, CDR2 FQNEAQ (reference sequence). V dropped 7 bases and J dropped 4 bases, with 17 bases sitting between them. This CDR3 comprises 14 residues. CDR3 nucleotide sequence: TGTGCCAGCACCCAAGCAGGGATGGGTTACGAGCAGTACTTC. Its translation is CASTQAGMGYEQYF.

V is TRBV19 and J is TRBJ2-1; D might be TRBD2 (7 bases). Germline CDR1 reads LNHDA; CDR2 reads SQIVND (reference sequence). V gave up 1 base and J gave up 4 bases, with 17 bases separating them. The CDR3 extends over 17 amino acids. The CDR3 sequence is CASSIAAAGALYNEQFF. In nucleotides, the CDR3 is TGTGCCAGTAGTATAGCGGCGGCGGGGGCCCTTTACAATGAGCAGTTCTTC.

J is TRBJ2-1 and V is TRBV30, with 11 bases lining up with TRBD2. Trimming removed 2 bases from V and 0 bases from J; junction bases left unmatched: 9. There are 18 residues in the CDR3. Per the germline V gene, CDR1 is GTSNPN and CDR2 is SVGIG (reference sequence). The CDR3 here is CAWSKSLAGGLSYNEQFF. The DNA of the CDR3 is TGTGCCTGGAGTAAAAGCCTAGCGGGGGGCCTCTCCTACAATGAGCAGTTCTTC.

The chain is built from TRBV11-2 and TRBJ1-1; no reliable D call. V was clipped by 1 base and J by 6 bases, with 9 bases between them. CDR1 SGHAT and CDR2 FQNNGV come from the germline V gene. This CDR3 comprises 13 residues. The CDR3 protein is CASSLVPGAEAFF. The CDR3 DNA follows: TGTGCCAGCAGCTTAGTCCCCGGGGCTGAAGCTTTCTTT.

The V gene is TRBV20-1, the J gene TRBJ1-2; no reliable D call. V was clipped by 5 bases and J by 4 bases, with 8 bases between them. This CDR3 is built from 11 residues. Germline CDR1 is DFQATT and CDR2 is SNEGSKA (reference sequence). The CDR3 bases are TGCAGTGCTGTCGAGGGCTATGGCTACACCTTC. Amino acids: CSAVEGYGYTF.

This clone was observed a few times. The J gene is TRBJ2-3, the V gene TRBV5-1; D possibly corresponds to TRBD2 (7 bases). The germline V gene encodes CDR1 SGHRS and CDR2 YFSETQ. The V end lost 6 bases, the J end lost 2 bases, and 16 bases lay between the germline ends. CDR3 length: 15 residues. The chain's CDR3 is CASTVGGPHTDTQYF. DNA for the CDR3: TGCGCCAGCACCGTGGGGGGGCCGCACACAGATACGCAGTATTTT.

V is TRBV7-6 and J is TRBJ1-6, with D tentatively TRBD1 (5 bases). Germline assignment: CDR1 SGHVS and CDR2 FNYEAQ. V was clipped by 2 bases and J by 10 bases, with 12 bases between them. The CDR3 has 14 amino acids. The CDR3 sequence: CASSLQGSGSPLHF. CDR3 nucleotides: TGTGCCAGCAGCTTACAGGGATCAGGGTCACCCCTCCACTTT. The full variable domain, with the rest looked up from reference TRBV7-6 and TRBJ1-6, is GAGVSQSPRYKVTKRGQDVALRCDPISGHVSLYWYRQALGQGPEFLTYFNYEAQQDKSGLPNDRFSAERPEGSISTLTIQRTEQRDSAMYRCASSLQGSGSPLHFGNGTRLTVT.

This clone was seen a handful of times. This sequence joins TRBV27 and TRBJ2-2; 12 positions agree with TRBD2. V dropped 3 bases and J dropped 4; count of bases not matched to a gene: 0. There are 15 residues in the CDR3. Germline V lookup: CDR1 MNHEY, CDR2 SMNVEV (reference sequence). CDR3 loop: CASSLGLAGTGELFF. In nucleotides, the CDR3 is TGTGCCAGCAGTTTGGGACTAGCGGGCACCGGGGAGCTGTTTTTT.

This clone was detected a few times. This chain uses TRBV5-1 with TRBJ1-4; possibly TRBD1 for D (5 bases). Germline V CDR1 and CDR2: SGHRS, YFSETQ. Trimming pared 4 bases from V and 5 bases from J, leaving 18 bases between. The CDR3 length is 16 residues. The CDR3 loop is CASSPSPQVPNEKLFF. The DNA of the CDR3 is TGCGCCAGCAGCCCCTCGCCACAGGTCCCGAATGAAAAACTGTTTTTT.

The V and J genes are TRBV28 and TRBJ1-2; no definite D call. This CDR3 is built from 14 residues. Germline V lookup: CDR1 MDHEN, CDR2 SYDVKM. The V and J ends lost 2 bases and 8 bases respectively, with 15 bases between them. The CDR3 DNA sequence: TGTGCCAGCAGTTTAATAGGTGGGCAGGTCGGCTACACCTTC. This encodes CASSLIGGQVGYTF.

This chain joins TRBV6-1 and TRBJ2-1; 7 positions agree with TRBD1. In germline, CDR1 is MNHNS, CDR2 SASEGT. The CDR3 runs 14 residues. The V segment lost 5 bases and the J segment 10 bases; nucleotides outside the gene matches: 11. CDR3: CASSLYGQASEQFF. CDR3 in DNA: TGTGCCAGCAGTCTTTATGGACAGGCCTCAGAGCAGTTCTTC.

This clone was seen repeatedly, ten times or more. The CDR3 coding sequence is TGTGCCAGCAGTGTTGGGGGGAGGGCCACTAACTCACCCCTCCACTTT. This translates into CASSVGGRATNSPLHF. The rearrangement uses TRBV2 and TRBJ1-6, with D tentatively TRBD1 (5 bases). Germline V gene sequence: CDR1 SNHLY, CDR2 FYNNEI. Trimming stripped 4 bases from V and 10 bases from J, with 20 bases between. The CDR3 is 16 residues long.

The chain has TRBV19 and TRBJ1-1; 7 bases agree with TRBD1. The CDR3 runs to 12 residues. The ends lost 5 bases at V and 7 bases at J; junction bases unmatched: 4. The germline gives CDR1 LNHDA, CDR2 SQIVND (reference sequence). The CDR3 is CASSLQGFEAFF. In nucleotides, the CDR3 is TGTGCCAGTAGTTTACAGGGGTTTGAAGCTTTCTTT.

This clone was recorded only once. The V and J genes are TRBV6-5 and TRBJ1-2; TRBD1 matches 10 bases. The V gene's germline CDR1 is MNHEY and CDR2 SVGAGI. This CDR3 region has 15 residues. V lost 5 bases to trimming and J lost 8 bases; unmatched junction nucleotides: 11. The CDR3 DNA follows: TGTGCCAGCAGTGGACCGGGACAGGGGAGCACAGGCTACACCTTC. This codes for CASSGPGQGSTGYTF.

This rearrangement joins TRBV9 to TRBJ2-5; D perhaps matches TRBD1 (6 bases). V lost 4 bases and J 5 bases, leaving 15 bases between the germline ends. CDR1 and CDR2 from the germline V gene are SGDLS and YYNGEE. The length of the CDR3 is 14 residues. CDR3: CASSRLGARETQYF. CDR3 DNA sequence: TGTGCCAGCAGCCGACTGGGGGCGCGTGAGACCCAGTACTTC.

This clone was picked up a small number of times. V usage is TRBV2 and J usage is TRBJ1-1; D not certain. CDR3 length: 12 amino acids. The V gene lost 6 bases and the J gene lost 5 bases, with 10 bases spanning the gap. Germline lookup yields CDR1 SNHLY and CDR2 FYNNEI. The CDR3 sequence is CASSQRGTEAFF. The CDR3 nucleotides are TGTGCCAGCAGCCAGCGAGGGACTGAAGCTTTCTTT.

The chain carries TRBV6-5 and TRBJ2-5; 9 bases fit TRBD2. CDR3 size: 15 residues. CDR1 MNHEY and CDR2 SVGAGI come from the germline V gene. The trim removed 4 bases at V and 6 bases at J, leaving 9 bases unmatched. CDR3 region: CASSLGGGAWKTQYF. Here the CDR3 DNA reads TGTGCCAGCAGTTTGGGCGGGGGGGCTTGGAAGACCCAGTACTTC.

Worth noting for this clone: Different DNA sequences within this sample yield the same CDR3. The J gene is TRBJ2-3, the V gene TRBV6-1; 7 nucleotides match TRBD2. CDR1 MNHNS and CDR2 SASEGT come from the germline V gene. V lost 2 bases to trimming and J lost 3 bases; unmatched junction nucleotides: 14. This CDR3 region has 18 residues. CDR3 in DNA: TGTGCCAGCAGTGAACGGGGGGTCCGGGGGAGCGGTACAGATACGCAGTATTTT. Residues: CASSERGVRGSGTDTQYF.

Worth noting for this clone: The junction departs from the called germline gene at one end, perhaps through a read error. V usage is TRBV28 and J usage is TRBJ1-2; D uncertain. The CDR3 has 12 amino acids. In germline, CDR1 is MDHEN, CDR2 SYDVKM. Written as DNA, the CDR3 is TGTGCCAGCAGTCCCGCCCTCCTAGGCTACCCCTTC. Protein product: CASSPALLGYPF.

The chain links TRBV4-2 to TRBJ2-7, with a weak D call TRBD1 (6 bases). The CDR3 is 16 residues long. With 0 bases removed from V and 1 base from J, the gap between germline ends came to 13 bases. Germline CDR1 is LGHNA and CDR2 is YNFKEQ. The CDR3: CASSQEVQGASYEQYF. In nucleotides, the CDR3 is TGTGCCAGCAGCCAAGAGGTACAGGGAGCTTCCTACGAGCAGTACTTC.

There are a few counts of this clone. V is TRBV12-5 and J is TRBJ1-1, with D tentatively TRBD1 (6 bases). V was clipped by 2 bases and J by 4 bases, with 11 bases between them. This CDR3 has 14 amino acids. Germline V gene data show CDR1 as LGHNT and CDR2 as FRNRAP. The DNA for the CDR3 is TGTGCTAGTGGTTTGCCTCCCAGGGGCACTGAAGCTTTCTTT. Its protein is CASGLPPRGTEAFF.

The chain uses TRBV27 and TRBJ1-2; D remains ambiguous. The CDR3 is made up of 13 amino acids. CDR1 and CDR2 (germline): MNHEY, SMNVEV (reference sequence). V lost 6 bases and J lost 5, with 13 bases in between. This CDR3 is CASRYVQDYGYTF. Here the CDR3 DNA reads TGTGCCAGCAGATATGTTCAGGATTATGGCTACACCTTC.

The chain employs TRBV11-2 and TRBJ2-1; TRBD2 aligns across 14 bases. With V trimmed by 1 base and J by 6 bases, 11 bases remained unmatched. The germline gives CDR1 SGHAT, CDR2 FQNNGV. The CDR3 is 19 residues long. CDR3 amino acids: CASSLGRLAGGPRANEQFF. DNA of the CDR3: TGTGCCAGCAGCTTAGGCCGACTAGCGGGGGGGCCCAGGGCCAATGAGCAGTTCTTC.

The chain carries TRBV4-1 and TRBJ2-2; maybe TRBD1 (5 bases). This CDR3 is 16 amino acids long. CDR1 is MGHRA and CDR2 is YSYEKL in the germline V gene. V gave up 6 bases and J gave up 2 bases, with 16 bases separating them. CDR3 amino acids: CASRPGHDINTGELFF. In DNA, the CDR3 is TGCGCCAGCAGACCCGGACACGATATTAACACCGGGGAGCTGTTTTTT.

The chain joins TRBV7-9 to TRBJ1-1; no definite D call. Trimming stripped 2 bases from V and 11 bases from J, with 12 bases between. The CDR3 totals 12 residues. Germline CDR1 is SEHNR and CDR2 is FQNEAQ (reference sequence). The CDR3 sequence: CASSLLGGGAFF. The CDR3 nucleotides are TGTGCCAGCAGCTTACTTGGAGGTGGGGCTTTCTTT. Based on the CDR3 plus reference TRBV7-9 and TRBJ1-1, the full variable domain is DTGVSQNPRHKITKRGQNVTFRCDPISEHNRLYWYRQTLGQGPEFLTYFQNEAQLEKSRLLSDRFSAERPKGSFSTLEIQRTEQGDSAMYLCASSLLGGGAFFGQGTRLTVV.

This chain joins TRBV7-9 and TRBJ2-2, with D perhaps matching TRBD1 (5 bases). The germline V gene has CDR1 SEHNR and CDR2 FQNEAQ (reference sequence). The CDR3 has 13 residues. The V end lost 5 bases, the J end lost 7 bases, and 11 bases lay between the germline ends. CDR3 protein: CASSQERGGELFF. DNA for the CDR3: TGTGCCAGCAGCCAAGAAAGGGGCGGGGAGCTGTTTTTT.

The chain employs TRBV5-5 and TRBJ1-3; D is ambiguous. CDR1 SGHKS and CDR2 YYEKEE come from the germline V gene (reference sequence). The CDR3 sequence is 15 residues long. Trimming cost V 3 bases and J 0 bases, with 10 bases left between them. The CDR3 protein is CASSSAGNSGNTIYF. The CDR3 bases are TGTGCCAGCAGCTCGGCCGGGAACTCTGGAAACACCATATATTTT.

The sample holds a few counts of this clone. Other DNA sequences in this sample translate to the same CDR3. CDR3 in amino acids: CASSLDGQGNTEAFF. The DNA for the CDR3 is TGCGCCAGCAGCTTGGACGGACAGGGGAACACTGAAGCTTTCTTT. The V gene is TRBV5-1, the J gene TRBJ1-1; 8 bases map to TRBD1. The CDR3 spans 15 residues. Germline V lookup: CDR1 SGHRS, CDR2 YFSETQ. V lost 0 bases and J lost 1; bases outside the gene matches: 2.

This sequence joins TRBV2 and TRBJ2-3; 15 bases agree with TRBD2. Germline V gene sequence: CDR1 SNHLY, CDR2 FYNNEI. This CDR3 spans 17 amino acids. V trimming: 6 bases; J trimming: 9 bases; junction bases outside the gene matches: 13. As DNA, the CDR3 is TGTGCCAGCAGGGCGCGGACTAGCGGGGGGGCCTACGGGACGCAGTATTTT. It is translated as CASRARTSGGAYGTQYF.

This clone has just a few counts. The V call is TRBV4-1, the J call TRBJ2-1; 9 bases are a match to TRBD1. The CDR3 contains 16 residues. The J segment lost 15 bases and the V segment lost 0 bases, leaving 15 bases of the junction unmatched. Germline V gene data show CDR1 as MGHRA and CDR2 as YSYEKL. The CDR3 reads CASSQEPPVTGGYRFF. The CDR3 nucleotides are TGCGCCAGCAGCCAAGAACCTCCGGTGACAGGGGGATATCGGTTCTTC.